This entry features one TCR beta chain sequence. Per the authors' pipeline: Counts of nucleated cells, estimated from reference gene primer amplification, were obtained. Sequencing was performed with immunoSEQ multiplex PCR; in TCRdb, only in-frame clones are kept and a portion is missing. That table is the source of V, J and clone size, and D and trimming were worked out from the DNA. The sample has 150,000 or so clones, approximately 82% seen once. The data stem from a study of blood T cell repertoires in COVID-19. On the study more broadly: The United States, Italy and Spain provided the acute and convalescent COVID-19 samples.

Sequenced material: peripheral blood. The TCR sequence derives from a human donor with acute or convalescent COVID-19. The donor label of this sample is uncertain.

CDR3 in amino acids: CASSYSAYSNQPQHF. In nucleotides, the CDR3 is TGTGCCAGCAGTTACTCGGCATATAGCAATCAGCCCCAGCATTTT. J is TRBJ1-5 and V is TRBV6-6; no clear D. Trimming cost V 0 bases and J 0 bases, with 6 bases left between them. CDR3 size: 15 residues. The germline CDR1 and CDR2 sequences are MNHNY and SVGAGI (reference sequence).